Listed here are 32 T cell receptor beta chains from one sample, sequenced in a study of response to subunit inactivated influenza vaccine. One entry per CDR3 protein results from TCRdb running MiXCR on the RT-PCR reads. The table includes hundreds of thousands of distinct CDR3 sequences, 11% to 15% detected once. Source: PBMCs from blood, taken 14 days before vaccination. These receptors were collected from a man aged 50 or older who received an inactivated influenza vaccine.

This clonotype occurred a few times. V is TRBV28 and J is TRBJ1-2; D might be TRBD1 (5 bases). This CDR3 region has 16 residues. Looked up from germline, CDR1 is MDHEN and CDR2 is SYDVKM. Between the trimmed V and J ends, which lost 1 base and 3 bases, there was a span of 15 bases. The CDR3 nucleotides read TGTGCCAGCAGTTTATTTAGGACAACCCTTCACTATGGCTACACCTTC. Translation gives CASSLFRTTLHYGYTF.

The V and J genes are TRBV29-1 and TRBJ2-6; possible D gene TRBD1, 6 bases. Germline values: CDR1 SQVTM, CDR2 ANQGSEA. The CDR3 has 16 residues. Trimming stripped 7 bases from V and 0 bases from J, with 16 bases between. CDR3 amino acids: CSAKTGPTSGANVLTF. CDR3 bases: TGCAGCGCGAAGACAGGACCGACCTCTGGGGCCAACGTCCTGACTTTC. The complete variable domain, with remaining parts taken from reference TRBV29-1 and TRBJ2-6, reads SAVISQKPSRDICQRGTSLTIQCQVDSQVTMMFWYRQQPGQSLTLIATANQGSEATYESGFVIDKFPISRPNLTFSTLTVSNMSPEDSSIYLCSAKTGPTSGANVLTFGAGSRLTVL.

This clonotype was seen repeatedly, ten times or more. CDR3 loop: CSARVGVGTDTQYF. The CDR3 DNA reads TGCAGTGCTAGAGTAGGGGTTGGCACAGATACGCAGTATTTT. The chain recombines TRBV20-1 with TRBJ2-3; D may be TRBD1 (5 bases). V was cut by 1 base and J by 1 base, with 9 bases left in between. CDR3 length equals 14 residues. The germline gives CDR1 DFQATT, CDR2 SNEGSKA (reference sequence).

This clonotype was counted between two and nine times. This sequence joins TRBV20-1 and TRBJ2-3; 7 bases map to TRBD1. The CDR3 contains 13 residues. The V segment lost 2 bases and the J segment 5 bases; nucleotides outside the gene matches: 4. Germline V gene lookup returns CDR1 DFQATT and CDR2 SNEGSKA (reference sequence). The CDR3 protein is CSARSQGKDTQYF. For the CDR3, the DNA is TGCAGTGCTAGATCACAGGGGAAAGATACGCAGTATTTT.

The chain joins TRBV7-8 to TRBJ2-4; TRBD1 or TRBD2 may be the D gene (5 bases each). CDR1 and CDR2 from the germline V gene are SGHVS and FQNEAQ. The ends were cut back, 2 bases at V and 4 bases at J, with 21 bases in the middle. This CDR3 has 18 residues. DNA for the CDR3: TGTGCCAGCAGCTTAACATCCGTTGTCGGGGCCAGTAAAAACATTCAGTACTTC. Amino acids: CASSLTSVVGASKNIQYF.

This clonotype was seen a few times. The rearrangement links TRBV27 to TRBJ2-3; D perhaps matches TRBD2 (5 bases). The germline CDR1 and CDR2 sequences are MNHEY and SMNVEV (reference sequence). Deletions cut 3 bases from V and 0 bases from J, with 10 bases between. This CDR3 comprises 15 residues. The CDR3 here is CASSFRLTSTDTQYF. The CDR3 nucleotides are TGTGCCAGCAGTTTTCGACTAACTAGCACAGATACGCAGTATTTT.

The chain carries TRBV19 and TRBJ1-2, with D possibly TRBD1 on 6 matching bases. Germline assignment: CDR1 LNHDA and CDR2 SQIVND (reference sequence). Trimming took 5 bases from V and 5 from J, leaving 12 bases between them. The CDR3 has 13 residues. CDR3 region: CASSSGTIYGYTF. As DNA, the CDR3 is TGTGCCAGTAGTTCGGGGACAATATATGGCTACACCTTC.

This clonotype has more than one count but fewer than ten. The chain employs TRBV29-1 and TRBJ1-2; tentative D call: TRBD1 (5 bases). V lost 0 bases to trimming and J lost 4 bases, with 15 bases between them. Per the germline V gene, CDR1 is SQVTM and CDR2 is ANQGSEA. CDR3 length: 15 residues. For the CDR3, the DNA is TGCAGCGTTGAAGATCCCACAGGAGCCCCCTATGGCTACACCTTC. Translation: CSVEDPTGAPYGYTF.

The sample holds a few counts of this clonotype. CDR3 region: CASARQGRRREQFF. CDR3 nucleotide sequence: TGTGCCAGCGCTCGACAGGGGAGGCGGCGGGAGCAGTTCTTC. The J gene is TRBJ2-1, the V gene TRBV2; 8 bases match TRBD1. Germline CDR1 SNHLY, CDR2 FYNNEI. The CDR3 covers 14 residues. Trimming at V came to 8 bases and at J to 10 bases, leaving 13 bases not matched to a gene.

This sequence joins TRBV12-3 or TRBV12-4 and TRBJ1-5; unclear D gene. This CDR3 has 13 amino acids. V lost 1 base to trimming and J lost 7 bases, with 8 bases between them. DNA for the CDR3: TGTGCCAGCAGTTTAGAAGGCAGGCAGCCCCAGCATTTT. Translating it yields CASSLEGRQPQHF.

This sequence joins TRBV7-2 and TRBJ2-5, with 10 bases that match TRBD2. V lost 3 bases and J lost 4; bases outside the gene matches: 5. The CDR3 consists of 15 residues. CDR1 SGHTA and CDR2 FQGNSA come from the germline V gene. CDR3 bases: TGTGCCAGCAGCTTGTTTACTAGCGGGGTAGAGACCCAGTACTTC. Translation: CASSLFTSGVETQYF.

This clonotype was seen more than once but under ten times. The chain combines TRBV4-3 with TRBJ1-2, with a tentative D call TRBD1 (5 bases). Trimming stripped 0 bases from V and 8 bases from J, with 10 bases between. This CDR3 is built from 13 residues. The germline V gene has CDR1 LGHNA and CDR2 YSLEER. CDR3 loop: CASSQDRGDGYTF. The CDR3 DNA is TGCGCCAGCAGCCAAGATCGGGGGGACGGCTACACCTTC.

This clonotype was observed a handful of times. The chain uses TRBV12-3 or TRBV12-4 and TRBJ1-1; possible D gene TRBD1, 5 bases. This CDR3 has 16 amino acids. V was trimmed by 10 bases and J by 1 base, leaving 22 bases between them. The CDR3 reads CATERRTQGGNTEAFF. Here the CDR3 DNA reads TGTGCCACCGAGCGCAGGACCCAGGGAGGGAACACTGAAGCTTTCTTT.

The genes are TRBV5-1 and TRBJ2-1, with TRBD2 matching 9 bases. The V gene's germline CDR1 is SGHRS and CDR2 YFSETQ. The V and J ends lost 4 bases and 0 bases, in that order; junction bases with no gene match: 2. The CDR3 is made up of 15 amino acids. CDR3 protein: CASSTTSGSYNEQFF. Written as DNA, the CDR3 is TGCGCCAGCAGCACGACTAGCGGCTCCTACAATGAGCAGTTCTTC.

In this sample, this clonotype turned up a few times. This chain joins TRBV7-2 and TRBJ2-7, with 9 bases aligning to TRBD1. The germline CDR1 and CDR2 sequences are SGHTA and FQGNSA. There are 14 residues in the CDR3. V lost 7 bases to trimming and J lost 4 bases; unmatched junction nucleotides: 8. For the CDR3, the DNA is TGTGCCAGCAACCGGACGGGACAGGGATACGAGCAGTACTTC. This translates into CASNRTGQGYEQYF.

DNA of the CDR3: TGCGCCAGCAGCTTGGTTGGGTTTGGAAACACCATATATTTT. As protein: CASSLVGFGNTIYF. The gene calls are TRBV5-1 and TRBJ1-3; no reliable D call. The germline CDR1 and CDR2 sequences are SGHRS and YFSETQ. The CDR3 contains 14 residues. V was pared by 0 bases and J by 3 bases, with 7 bases between.

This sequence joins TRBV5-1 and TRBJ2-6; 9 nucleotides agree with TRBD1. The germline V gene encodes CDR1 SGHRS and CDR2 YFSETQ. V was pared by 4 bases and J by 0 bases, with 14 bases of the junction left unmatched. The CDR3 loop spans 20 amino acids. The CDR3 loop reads CASSMGPTGTGHSGANVLTF. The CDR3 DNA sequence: TGCGCCAGCAGCATGGGTCCAACCGGGACAGGGCACTCTGGGGCCAACGTCCTGACTTTC.

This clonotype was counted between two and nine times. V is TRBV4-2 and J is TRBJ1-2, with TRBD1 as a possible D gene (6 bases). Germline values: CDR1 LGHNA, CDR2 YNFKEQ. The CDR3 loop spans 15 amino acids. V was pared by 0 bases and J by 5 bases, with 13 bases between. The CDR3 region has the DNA TGTGCCAGCAGCCAAGATCTCGGCAGGGGTTATGGCTACACCTTC. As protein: CASSQDLGRGYGYTF.

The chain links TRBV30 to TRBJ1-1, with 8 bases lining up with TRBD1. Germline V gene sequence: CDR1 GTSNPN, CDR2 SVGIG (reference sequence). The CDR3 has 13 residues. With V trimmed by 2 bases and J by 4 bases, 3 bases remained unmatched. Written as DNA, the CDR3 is TGTGCCTGGAGTCCCAGGGGGCCCACTGAAGCTTTCTTT. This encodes CAWSPRGPTEAFF.

This chain's CDR3 is CASSPTGGLYEQYF. DNA of the CDR3: TGTGCCAGCTCACCTACGGGGGGCCTCTACGAGCAGTACTTC. The rearrangement uses TRBV25-1 and TRBJ2-7; weak D call: TRBD2 (7 bases). Germline CDR1 and CDR2: MGHDK and SYGVNS. This CDR3 is 14 amino acids long. Trimming removed 8 bases from V and 3 bases from J, with 17 bases in between.

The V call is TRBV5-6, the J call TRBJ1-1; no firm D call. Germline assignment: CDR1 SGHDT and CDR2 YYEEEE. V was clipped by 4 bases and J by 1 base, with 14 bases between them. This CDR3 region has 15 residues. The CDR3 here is CASSRIRSENTEAFF. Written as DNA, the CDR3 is TGTGCCAGCAGCCGGATCCGGTCGGAGAACACTGAAGCTTTCTTT.

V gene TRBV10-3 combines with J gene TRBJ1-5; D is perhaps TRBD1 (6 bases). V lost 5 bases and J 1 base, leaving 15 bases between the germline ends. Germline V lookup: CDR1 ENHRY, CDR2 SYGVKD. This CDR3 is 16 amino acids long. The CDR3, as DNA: TGTGCCATCAGTAGAGGGGGGGTTTCGAGCAATCAGCCCCAGCATTTT. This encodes CAISRGGVSSNQPQHF.

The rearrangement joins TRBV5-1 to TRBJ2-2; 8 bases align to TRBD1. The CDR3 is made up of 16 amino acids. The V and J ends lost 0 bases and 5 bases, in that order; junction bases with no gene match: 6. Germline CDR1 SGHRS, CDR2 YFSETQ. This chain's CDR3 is CASSLEFRQGTGELFF. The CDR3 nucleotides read TGCGCCAGCAGCTTGGAGTTTCGACAGGGGACCGGGGAGCTGTTTTTT.

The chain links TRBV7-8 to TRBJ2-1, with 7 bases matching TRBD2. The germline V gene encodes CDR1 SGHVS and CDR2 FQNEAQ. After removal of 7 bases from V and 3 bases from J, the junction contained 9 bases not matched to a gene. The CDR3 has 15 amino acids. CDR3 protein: CASTPSGKNYNEQFF. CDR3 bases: TGTGCCAGCACCCCAAGCGGGAAGAACTACAATGAGCAGTTCTTC.

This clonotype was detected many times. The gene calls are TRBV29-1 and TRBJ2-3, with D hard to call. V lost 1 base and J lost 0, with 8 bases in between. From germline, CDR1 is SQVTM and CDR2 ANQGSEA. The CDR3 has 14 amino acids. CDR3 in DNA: TGCAGCGTTGAAGGGTTAGGCAGCACAGATACGCAGTATTTT. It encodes CSVEGLGSTDTQYF.

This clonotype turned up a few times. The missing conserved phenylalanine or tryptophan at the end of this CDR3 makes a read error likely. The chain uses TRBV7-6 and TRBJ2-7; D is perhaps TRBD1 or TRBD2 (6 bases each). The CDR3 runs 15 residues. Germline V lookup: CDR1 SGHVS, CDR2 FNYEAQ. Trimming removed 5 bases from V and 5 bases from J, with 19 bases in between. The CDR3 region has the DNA TGTGCCAGCAGCCTCGTACTAGGGGGGTCGGACGAGCAGTACTCC. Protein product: CASSLVLGGSDEQYS.

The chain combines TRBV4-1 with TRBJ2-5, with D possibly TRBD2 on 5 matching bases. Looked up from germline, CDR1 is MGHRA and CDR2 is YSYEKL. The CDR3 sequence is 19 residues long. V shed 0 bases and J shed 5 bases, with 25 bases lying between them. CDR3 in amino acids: CASSQDKRHPDPAVETQYF. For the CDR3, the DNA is TGCGCCAGCAGCCAAGATAAGAGACACCCGGACCCAGCGGTGGAGACCCAGTACTTC.

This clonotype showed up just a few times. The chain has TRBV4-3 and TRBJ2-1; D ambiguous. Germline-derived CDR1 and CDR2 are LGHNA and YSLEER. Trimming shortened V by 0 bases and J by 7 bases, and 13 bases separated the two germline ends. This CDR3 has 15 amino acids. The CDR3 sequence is CASSQEGRWMNEQFF. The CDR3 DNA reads TGCGCCAGCAGCCAAGAAGGCAGGTGGATGAATGAGCAGTTCTTC.

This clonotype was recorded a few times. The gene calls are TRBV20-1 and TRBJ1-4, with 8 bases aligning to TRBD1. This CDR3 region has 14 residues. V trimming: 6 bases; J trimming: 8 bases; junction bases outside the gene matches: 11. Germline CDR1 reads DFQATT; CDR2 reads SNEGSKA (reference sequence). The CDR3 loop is CSATKGQGGEKLFF. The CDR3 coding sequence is TGCAGTGCCACAAAAGGACAGGGTGGGGAAAAACTGTTTTTT.

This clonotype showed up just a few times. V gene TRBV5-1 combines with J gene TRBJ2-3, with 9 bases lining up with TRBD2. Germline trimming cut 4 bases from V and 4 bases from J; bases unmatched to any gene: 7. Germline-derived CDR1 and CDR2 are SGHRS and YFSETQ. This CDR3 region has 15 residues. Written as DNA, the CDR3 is TGCGCCAGCAGCGTCCCTAGCGGGGCAGCAGATACGCAGTATTTT. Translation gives CASSVPSGAADTQYF.

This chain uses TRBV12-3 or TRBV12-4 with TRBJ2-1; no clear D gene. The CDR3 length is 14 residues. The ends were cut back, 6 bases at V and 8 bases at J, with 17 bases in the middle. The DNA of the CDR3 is TGTGCCAGCAGGATTTTAGACCAAGGCGATGAGCAGTTCTTC. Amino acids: CASRILDQGDEQFF.

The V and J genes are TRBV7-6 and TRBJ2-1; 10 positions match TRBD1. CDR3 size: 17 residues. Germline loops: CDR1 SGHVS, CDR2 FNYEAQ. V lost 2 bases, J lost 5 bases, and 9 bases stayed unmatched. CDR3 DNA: TGTGCCAGCAGCTTATTCCACGGGACAGGGGTCCACAATGAGCAGTTCTTC. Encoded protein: CASSLFHGTGVHNEQFF.